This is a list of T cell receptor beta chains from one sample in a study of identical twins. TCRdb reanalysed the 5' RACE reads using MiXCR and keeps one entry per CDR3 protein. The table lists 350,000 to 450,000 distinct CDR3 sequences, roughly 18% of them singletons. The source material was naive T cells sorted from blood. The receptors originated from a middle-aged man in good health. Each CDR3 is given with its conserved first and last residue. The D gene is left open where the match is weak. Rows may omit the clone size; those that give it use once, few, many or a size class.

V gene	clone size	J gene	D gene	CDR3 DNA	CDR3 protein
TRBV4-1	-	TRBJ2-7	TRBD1	TGCGCCAGCAGCCAACTAACAGGGGGAAACTACGAGCAGTACTTC	CASSQLTGGNYEQYF
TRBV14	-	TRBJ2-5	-	TGTGCCAGCAGCCAAGATTTGGGGCGTTATTTGCCAGGCCAAAGACAAGAGACCCAGTACTTC	CASSQDLGRYLPGQRQETQYF
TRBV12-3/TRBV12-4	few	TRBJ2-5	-	TGTGCCAGCAGTTTTCCAGGGGAGAACTGGGAGACCCAGTACTTC	CASSFPGENWETQYF
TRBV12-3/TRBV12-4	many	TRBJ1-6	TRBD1	TGTGCCAGCAGCCGACAGGGGAATAATTCACCCCTCCACTTT	CASSRQGNNSPLHF
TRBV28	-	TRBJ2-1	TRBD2	TGTGCCAGCAGGCTAGCGGGAGGCGTCCGTGAGCAGTTCTTC	CASRLAGGVREQFF
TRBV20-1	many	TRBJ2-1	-	TGCAGTGCTAGTGGCAGGGAGGACCGAACCCGAAGAAATGAGCAGTTCTTC	CSASGREDRTRRNEQFF
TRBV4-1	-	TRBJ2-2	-	TGCGCCAGCAGCCGGTCGGACCCCAACACCGGGGAGCTGTTTTTT	CASSRSDPNTGELFF
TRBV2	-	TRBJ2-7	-	TGTGCCAGCAGTGTGGGCAGGGTGAGACTCGAGCAGTACTTC	CASSVGRVRLEQYF
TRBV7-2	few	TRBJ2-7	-	TGTGCCAGCAGCTTAGCCGGGACAAGGGCCTACGAGCAGTACTTC	CASSLAGTRAYEQYF
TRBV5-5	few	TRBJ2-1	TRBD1	TGTGCCAGCAGCTGGACAGGGGCCAGGGGCTCCTACAATGAGCAGTTCTTC	CASSWTGARGSYNEQFF